This T cell receptor beta chain was identified in a study of CD8 T cells in Susac syndrome. Study-level results: The study's TCR sequencing and HLA analysis covered a relatively small number of individuals, and the study acknowledged this.

The CDR3 sequence is 14 residues long. The V gene end was trimmed by 6 bases and the J gene end by 3 bases; junction bases not matched to a gene: 3. Germline values: CDR1 SNHLY, CDR2 FYNNEI. Random hexamers were used to reverse transcribe an amount of about 0.45 to 1 ug RNA. TCR beta CDR3 was amplified by immunoSEQ multiplex PCR. This amplification extended across 54 Vbeta and 13 Jbeta segments. TCRdb reprocessed the immunoSEQ multiplex PCR reads with MiXCR, giving one entry per CDR3 protein. The table lists a few hundred thousand distinct CDR3 sequences, 70% to 90% of them singletons, with more than 0.15% in the top ten. Sequencing of TCR beta was carried out in blood CD8+ and CD4+ T cells. The multiple sclerosis controls were treatment-naive patients with relapsing-remitting disease that was stable or active. Concerning this clonotype: What it binds is unknown.

V gene TRBV2 combines with J gene TRBJ2-1, with 9 bases fitting TRBD1. The clonotype originates from a human donor with multiple sclerosis. Sequencing used CD8+ T cells from PBMCs. The chain's CDR3 is CASSQTGGYNEQFF. In DNA, the CDR3 is TGTGCCAGCAGCCAGACAGGGGGCTACAATGAGCAGTTCTTC.